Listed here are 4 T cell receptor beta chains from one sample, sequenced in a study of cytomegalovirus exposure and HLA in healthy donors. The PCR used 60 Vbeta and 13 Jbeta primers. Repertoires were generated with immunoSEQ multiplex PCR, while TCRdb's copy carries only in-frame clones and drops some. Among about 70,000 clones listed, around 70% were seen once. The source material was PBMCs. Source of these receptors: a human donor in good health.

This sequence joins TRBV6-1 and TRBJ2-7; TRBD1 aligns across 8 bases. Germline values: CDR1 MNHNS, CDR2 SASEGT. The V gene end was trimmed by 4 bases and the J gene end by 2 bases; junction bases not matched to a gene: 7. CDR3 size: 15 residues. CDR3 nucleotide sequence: TGTGCCAGCAGTGTGCAGGACAGGGCCCCCTACGAGCAGTACTTC. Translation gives CASSVQDRAPYEQYF.

The CDR3 loop is CASSLSGTGNEQFF. CDR3 sequence (DNA): TGTGCCAGCAGCCTTTCCGGGACAGGCAATGAGCAGTTCTTC. The chain has TRBV25-1 and TRBJ2-1, with 8 bases aligning to TRBD1. The germline CDR1 and CDR2 sequences are MGHDK and SYGVNS. The J segment lost 6 bases and the V segment lost 6 bases, leaving 7 bases of the junction unmatched. This CDR3 region has 14 residues.

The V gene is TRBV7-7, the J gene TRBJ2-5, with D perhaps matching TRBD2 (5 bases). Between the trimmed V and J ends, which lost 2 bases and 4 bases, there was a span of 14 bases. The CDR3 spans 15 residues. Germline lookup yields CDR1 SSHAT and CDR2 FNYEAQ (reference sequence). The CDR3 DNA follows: TGTGCCAGCAGCTTAACAGCGGCGTATGGAGAGACCCAGTACTTC. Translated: CASSLTAAYGETQYF.

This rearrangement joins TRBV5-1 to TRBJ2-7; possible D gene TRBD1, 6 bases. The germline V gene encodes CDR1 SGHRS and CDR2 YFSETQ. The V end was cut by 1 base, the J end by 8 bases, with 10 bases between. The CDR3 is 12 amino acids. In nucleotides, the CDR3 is TGCGCCAGCAGCTTGCCAGGGGACAAGCAGTACTTC. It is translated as CASSLPGDKQYF. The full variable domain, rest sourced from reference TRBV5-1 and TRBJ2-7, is KAGVTQTPRYLIKTRGQQVTLSCSPISGHRSVSWYQQTPGQGLQFLFEYFSETQRNKGNFPGRFSGRQFSNSRSEMNVSTLELGDSALYLCASSLPGDKQYFGPGTRLTVT.